A single T cell receptor (beta chain) is shown here with its context. Clones were read by immunoSEQ multiplex PCR, and TCRdb kept only the in-frame ones, dropping some. The sample yields 74,000 or so clones, 90% to 98% seen once. The source of the sample is a study of technical replicates of blood from four donors. V was trimmed by 2 bases and J by 1 base, leaving 12 bases between them. Per the germline V gene, CDR1 is GTSNPN and CDR2 is SVGIG (reference sequence). The CDR3 is 14 residues long. The receptor's source is a human donor in good health. This chain joins TRBV30 and TRBJ2-7, with unresolved D. The source material was T cells isolated from PBMCs. CDR3 region: CAWSIRARSYEQYF. The CDR3 nucleotides read TGTGCCTGGAGTATCCGAGCGCGGTCCTACGAGCAGTACTTC. Based on the CDR3 plus reference TRBV30 and TRBJ2-7, the full variable domain is SQTIHQWPATLVQPVGSPLSLECTVEGTSNPNLYWYRQAAGRGLQLLFYSVGIGQISSEVPQNLSASRPQDRQFILSSKKLLLSDSGFYLCAWSIRARSYEQYFGPGTRLTVT.